Below are 13 T cell receptor beta chains sequenced from a single sample in a study of blood T cell repertoires in COVID-19. The protocol was immunoSEQ multiplex PCR, while the TCRdb copy is restricted to in-frame clones and leaves out a portion. The data contain around 250,000 clones, roughly 85% of them seen just once; the ten biggest clones take up 4.5% to 5.5%. The sequencing sample was made of peripheral blood. The receptors originated from a middle-aged man with active or convalescent COVID-19.

This chain connects TRBV7-3 to TRBJ1-1; tentatively, D is TRBD1 (6 bases). The V gene lost 5 bases and the J gene lost 7 bases, with 20 bases spanning the gap. Germline CDR1 and CDR2: SGHTA and FQGTGA. There are 15 residues in the CDR3. The DNA for the CDR3 is TGTGCCAGCAGCCCCGACTCCCGACAGGCCGGTGAAGCTTTCTTT. Translating it yields CASSPDSRQAGEAFF.

This chain connects TRBV18 to TRBJ1-5; D gene unclear. V dropped 3 bases and J dropped 2 bases, with 14 bases sitting between them. The germline gives CDR1 KGHSH, CDR2 LQKENI. CDR3 length equals 16 residues. The chain's CDR3 is CASSPGRGEGNQPQHF. The CDR3 region has the DNA TGTGCCAGCTCACCGGGTCGCGGGGAGGGCAATCAGCCCCAGCATTTT.

Only one count was recorded for this clone. The chain couples TRBV18 to TRBJ1-1; 11 bases agree with TRBD1. The germline CDR1 and CDR2 sequences are KGHSH and LQKENI. This CDR3 region has 13 residues. The junction had 2 bases not matched to a gene; V was cut back by 3 bases and J by 8 bases. The CDR3, as DNA: TGTGCCAGCTCACCTCGGGACAGGGGGGAAGCTTTCTTT. Protein sequence: CASSPRDRGEAFF.

The CDR3 region has the DNA TGTGCCAGCTCACAAATGGCTGCAACTAATGAAAAACTGTTTTTT. This codes for CASSQMAATNEKLFF. This chain connects TRBV18 to TRBJ1-4; D is undetermined. V lost 4 bases to trimming and J lost 0 bases, with 9 bases between them. Germline-derived CDR1 and CDR2 are KGHSH and LQKENI. The CDR3 spans 15 residues.

The chain uses TRBV7-6 and TRBJ2-1; TRBD2 matches at 12 bases. Germline trimming cut 1 base from V and 11 bases from J; bases unmatched to any gene: 6. Germline V lookup: CDR1 SGHVS, CDR2 FNYEAQ. This CDR3 spans 15 amino acids. CDR3 DNA sequence: TGTGCCAGCAGCTTAGAGACTAGCGGGAGTCCCCAGCAGTTCTTC. It yields the protein CASSLETSGSPQQFF.

The chain uses TRBV25-1 and TRBJ2-7; 9 positions match TRBD1. From germline, CDR1 is MGHDK and CDR2 SYGVNS. The CDR3 sequence is 15 residues long. Trimming cost V 4 bases and J 7 bases; bases outside gene matches: 11. The CDR3 sequence is CASSVRDRALCEQYF. The CDR3 nucleotides read TGTGCCAGCAGTGTCCGGGACAGGGCTCTATGTGAGCAGTACTTC.

V and J are TRBV5-1 and TRBJ1-3; 9 bases agree with TRBD1. Germline lookup yields CDR1 SGHRS and CDR2 YFSETQ. The CDR3 loop spans 18 amino acids. J lost 4 bases, V lost 2 bases, and 13 bases had no gene match. CDR3 amino acids: CASSFDFAGTGSGNTIYF. CDR3 nucleotide sequence: TGCGCCAGCAGCTTCGATTTTGCCGGGACAGGGTCCGGAAACACCATATATTTT.

The count of this clone is one. V usage is TRBV6-6 and J usage is TRBJ1-5; 8 bases line up with TRBD1. The germline gives CDR1 MNHNY, CDR2 SVGAGI (reference sequence). CDR3 length equals 14 residues. V lost 11 bases, J lost 4 bases, and 10 bases stayed unmatched. CDR3 DNA: TGTGCCGCGGACAGGGCTCGAGGAAATCAGCCCCAGCATTTT. Amino acid sequence: CAADRARGNQPQHF.

The V and J genes are TRBV10-2 and TRBJ1-2, with D hard to call. V dropped 6 bases and J dropped 7 bases, with 15 bases sitting between them. CDR1 and CDR2 (germline): WSHSY, SAAADI. The CDR3 contains 13 residues. CDR3 residues: CASSLDGRGGYTF. CDR3 coding DNA: TGCGCCAGCAGCCTAGATGGCCGTGGTGGCTACACCTTC.

This sequence joins TRBV10-1 and TRBJ1-6; the D gene is possibly TRBD1 (6 bases). Trimming removed 6 bases from V and 5 bases from J, with 17 bases in between. This CDR3 has 16 amino acids. CDR1 is WNHNN, CDR2 SYGVQD, per germline (reference sequence). The CDR3 spells CASSEARTEHNSPLHF. CDR3 DNA: TGCGCCAGCAGCGAAGCAAGGACAGAACATAATTCACCCCTCCACTTT.

The V call is TRBV10-3, the J call TRBJ1-3; 8 positions agree with TRBD1. V trimming: 10 bases; J trimming: 0 bases; junction bases outside the gene matches: 8. Germline V lookup: CDR1 ENHRY, CDR2 SYGVKD. This CDR3 contains 15 residues. CDR3 region: CATTGQAYSGNTIYF. CDR3 DNA sequence: TGTGCCACAACGGGACAGGCATACTCTGGAAACACCATATATTTT.

This clone has a single count. This chain connects TRBV25-1 to TRBJ2-7; 7 bases are a match to TRBD2. CDR1 is MGHDK and CDR2 is SYGVNS in the germline V gene. V gave up 6 bases and J gave up 6 bases; unmatched junction bases: 5. This CDR3 is built from 12 residues. CDR3 sequence (DNA): TGTGCCAGCAGGTCGGGGGGACGCGAGCAGTACTTC. Its protein product is CASRSGGREQYF.

This clone was found once. This chain connects TRBV7-3 to TRBJ2-7; weak D call: TRBD2 (6 bases). The CDR3 is 12 residues long. The germline gives CDR1 SGHTA, CDR2 FQGTGA. The V and J ends lost 5 bases and 6 bases respectively, with 11 bases between them. The CDR3 here is CASSQMRGEQYF. DNA of the CDR3: TGTGCCAGCAGCCAAATGCGGGGCGAGCAGTACTTC.